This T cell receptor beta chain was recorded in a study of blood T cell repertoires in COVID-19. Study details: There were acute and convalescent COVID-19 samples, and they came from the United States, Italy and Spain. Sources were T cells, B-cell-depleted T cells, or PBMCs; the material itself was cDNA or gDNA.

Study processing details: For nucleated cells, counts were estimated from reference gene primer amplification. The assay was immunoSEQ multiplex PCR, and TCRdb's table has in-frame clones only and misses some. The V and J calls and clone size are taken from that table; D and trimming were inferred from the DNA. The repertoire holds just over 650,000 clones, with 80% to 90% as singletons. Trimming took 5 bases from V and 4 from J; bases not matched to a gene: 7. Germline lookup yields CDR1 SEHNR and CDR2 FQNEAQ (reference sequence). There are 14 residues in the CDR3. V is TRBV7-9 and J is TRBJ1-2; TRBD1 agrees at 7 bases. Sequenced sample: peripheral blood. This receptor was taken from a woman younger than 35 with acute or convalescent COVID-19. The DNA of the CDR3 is TGTGCCAGCAGCCGGGCGGAGGGGGCCTATGGCTACACCTTC. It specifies CASSRAEGAYGYTF.